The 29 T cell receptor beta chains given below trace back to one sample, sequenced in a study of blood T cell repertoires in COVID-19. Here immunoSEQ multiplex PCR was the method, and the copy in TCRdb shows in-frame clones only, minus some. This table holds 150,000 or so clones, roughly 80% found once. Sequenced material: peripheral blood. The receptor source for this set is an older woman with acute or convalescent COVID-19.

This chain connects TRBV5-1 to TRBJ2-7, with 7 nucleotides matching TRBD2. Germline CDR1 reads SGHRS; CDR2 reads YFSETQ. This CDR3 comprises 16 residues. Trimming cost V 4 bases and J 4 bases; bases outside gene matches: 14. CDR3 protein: CASSPIEKRAGYEQYF. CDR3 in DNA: TGCGCCAGCAGCCCGATAGAGAAGAGAGCGGGGTACGAGCAGTACTTC. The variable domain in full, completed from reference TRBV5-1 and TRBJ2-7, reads KAGVTQTPRYLIKTRGQQVTLSCSPISGHRSVSWYQQTPGQGLQFLFEYFSETQRNKGNFPGRFSGRQFSNSRSEMNVSTLELGDSALYLCASSPIEKRAGYEQYFGPGTRLTVT.

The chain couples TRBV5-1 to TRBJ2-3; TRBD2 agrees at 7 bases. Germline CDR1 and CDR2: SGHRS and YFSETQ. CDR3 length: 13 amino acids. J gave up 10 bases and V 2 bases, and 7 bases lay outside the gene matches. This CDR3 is CASSLELAAPQYF. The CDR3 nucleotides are TGCGCCAGCAGCTTAGAGCTAGCGGCCCCGCAGTATTTT.

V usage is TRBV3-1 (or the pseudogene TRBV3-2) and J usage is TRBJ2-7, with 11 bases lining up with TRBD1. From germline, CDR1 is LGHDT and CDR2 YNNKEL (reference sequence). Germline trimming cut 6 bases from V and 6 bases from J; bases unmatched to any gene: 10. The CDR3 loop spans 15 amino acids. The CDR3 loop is CASSKGTGGVVEQYV. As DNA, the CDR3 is TGTGCCAGCAGTAAGGGGACAGGGGGAGTGGTCGAGCAGTACGTC.

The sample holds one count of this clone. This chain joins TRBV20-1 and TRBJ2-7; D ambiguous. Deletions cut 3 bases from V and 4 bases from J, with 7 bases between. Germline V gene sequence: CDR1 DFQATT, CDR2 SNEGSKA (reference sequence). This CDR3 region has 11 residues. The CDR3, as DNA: TGCAGTGCTAGCGTTCAGTACGAGCAGTACTTC. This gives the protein CSASVQYEQYF.

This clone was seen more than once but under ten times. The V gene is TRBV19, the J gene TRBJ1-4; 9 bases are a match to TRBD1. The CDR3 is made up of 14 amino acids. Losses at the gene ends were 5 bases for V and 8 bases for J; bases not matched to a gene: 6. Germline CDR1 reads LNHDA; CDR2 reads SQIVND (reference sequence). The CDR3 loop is CASSVGQGVEKLFF. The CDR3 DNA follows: TGTGCCAGTAGTGTGGGACAGGGAGTCGAAAAACTGTTTTTT.

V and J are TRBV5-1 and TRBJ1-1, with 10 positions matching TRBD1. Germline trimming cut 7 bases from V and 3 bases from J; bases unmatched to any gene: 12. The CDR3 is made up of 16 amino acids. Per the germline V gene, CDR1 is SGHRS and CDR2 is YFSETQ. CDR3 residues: CASLTGTGAGHTEAFF. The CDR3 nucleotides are TGCGCCAGCTTGACCGGGACAGGGGCCGGGCACACTGAAGCTTTCTTT.

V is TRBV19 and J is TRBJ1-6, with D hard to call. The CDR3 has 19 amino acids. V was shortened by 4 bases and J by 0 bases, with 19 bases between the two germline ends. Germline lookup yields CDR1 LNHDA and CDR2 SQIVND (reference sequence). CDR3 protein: CASSRQSTQASSYNSPLHF. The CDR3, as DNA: TGTGCCAGTAGTAGGCAATCCACCCAGGCGAGCTCCTATAATTCACCCCTCCACTTT.

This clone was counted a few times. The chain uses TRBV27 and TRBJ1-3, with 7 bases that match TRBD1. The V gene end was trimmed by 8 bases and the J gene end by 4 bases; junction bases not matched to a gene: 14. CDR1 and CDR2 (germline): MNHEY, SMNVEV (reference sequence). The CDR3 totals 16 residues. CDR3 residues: CASGPVLGDRGNTIYF. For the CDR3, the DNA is TGTGCCAGCGGGCCGGTTTTAGGGGACAGAGGAAACACCATATATTTT.

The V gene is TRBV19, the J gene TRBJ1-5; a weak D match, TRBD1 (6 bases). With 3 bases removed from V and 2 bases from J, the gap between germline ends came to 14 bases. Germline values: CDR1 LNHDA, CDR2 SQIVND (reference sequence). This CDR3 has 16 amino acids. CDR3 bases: TGTGCCAGTAGTATCGGGGTGGGGGCCGGCAATCAGCCCCAGCATTTT. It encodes CASSIGVGAGNQPQHF.

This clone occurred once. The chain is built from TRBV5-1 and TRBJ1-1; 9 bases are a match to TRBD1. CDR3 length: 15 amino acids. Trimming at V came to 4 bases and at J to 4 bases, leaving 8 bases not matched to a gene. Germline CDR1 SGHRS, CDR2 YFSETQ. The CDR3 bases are TGCGCCAGCAGCGGCGGACAGGGGCTTGTCACTGAAGCTTTCTTT. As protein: CASSGGQGLVTEAFF.

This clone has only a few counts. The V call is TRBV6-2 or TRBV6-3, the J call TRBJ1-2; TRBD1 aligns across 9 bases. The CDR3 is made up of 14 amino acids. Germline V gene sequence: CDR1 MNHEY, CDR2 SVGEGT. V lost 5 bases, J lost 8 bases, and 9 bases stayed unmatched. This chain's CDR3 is CASSLPRTGEGYTF. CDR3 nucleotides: TGTGCCAGCAGTCTACCTCGGACAGGGGAGGGCTACACCTTC.

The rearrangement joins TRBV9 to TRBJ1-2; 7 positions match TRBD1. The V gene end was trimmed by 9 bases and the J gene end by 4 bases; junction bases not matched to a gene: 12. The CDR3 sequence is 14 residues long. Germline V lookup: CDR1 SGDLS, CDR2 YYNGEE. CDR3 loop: CATRPDRQPYGYTF. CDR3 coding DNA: TGTGCCACCCGCCCGGACAGGCAACCCTATGGCTACACCTTC. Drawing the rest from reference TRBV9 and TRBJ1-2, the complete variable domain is DSGVTQTPKHLITATGQRVTLRCSPRSGDLSVYWYQQSLDQGLQFLIQYYNGEERAKGNILERFSAQQFPDLHSELNLSSLELGDSALYFCATRPDRQPYGYTFGSGTRLTVV.

CDR3 protein: CASSYYPGTLRENTGELFF. The CDR3 DNA is TGCGCCAGCAGCTACTACCCCGGGACATTGAGGGAAAACACCGGGGAGCTGTTTTTT. The chain employs TRBV5-1 and TRBJ2-2, with D possibly TRBD1 on 6 matching bases. The CDR3 is made up of 19 amino acids. Per the germline V gene, CDR1 is SGHRS and CDR2 is YFSETQ. The ends were cut back, 3 bases at V and 2 bases at J, with 23 bases in the middle.

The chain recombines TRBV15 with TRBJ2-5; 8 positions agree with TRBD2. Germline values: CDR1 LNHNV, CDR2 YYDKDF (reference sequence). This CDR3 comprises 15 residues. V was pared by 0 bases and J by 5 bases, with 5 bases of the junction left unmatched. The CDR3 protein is CATSRDRGGWETQYF. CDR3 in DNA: TGTGCCACCAGCAGAGATCGGGGGGGCTGGGAGACCCAGTACTTC.

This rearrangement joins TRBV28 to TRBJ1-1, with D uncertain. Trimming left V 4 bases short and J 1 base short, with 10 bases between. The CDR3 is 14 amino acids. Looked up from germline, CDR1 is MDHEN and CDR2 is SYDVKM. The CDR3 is CASSSPGKNTEAFF. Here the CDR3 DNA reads TGTGCCAGCAGTTCTCCGGGAAAGAACACTGAAGCTTTCTTT.

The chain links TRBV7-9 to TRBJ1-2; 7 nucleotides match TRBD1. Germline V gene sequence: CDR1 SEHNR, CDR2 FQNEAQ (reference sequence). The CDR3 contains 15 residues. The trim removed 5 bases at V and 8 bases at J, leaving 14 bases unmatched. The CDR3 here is CASSPPTGPFLGYTF. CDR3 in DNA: TGTGCCAGCAGCCCACCGACAGGGCCCTTTCTCGGCTACACCTTC.

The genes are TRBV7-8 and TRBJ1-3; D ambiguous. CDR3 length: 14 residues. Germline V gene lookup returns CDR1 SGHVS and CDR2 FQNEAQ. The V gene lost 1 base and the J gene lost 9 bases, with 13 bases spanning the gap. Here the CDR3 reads CASSLVGGGSTIYF. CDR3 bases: TGTGCCAGCAGCTTAGTGGGTGGAGGGTCCACCATATATTTT.

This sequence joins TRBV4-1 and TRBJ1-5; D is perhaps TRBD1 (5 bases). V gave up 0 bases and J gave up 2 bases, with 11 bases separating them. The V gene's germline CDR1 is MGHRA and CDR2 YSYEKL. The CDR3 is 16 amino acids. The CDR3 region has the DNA TGCGCCAGCAGCCAAGATGGGGGGTTCGGCAATCAGCCCCAGCATTTT. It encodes CASSQDGGFGNQPQHF.

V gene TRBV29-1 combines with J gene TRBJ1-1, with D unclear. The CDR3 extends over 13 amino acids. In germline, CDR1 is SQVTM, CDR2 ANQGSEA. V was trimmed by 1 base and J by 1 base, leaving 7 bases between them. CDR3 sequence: CSVEVFRNTEAFF. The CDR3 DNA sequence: TGCAGCGTTGAAGTCTTCAGGAACACTGAAGCTTTCTTT.

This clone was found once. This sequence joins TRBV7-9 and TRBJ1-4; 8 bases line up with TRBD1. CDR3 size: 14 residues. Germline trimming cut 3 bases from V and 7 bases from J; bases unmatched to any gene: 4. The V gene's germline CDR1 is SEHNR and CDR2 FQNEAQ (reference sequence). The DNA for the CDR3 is TGTGCCAGCAGCTTTCAGGGGGCGGGTGAAAAACTGTTTTTT. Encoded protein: CASSFQGAGEKLFF.

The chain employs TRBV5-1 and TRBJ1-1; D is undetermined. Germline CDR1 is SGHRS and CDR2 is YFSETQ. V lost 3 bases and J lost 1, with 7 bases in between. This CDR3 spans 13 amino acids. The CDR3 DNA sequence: TGCGCCAGCAGCTCGACTGAGAACACTGAAGCTTTCTTT. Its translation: CASSSTENTEAFF.

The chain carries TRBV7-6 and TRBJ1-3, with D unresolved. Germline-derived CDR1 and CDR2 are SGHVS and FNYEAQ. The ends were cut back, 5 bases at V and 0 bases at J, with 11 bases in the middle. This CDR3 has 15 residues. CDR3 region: CASSPPRDSGNTIYF. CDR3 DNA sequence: TGTGCCAGCAGCCCTCCCCGGGACTCTGGAAACACCATATATTTT.

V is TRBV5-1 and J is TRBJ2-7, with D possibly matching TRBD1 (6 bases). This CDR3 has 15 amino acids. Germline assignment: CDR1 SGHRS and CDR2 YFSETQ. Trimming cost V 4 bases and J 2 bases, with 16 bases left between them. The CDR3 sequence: CASSRSQGPTYEQYF. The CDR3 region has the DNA TGCGCCAGCAGCCGGTCACAGGGTCCGACCTACGAGCAGTACTTC.

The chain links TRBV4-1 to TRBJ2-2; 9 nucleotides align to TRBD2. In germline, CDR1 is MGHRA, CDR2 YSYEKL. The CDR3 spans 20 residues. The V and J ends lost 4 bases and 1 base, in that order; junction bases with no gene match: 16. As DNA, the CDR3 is TGCGCCAGCAGCCCCCGCCTCTCTGCCGGGACTAGCTTGAACACCGGGGAGCTGTTTTTT. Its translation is CASSPRLSAGTSLNTGELFF.

CDR3 in DNA: TGTGCCACCTCTTCCTACAATGAGCAGTTCTTC. Its protein product is CATSSYNEQFF. The J gene is TRBJ2-1, the V gene TRBV24-1; unclear D gene. The V and J ends lost 9 bases and 1 base respectively, with 3 bases between them. Germline V gives CDR1 KGHDR, CDR2 SFDVKD. The CDR3 is made up of 11 amino acids.

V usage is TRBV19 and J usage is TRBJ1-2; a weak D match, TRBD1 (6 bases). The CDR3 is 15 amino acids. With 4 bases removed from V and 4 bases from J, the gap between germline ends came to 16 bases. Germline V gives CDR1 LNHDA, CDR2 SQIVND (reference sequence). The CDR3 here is CASSTDTGPPYGYTF. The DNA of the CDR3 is TGTGCCAGTAGTACGGATACAGGGCCACCCTATGGCTACACCTTC. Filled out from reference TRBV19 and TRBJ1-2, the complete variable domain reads DGGITQSPKYLFRKEGQNVTLSCEQNLNHDAMYWYRQDPGQGLRLIYYSQIVNDFQKGDIAEGYSVSREKKESFPLTVTSAQKNPTAFYLCASSTDTGPPYGYTFGSGTRLTVV.

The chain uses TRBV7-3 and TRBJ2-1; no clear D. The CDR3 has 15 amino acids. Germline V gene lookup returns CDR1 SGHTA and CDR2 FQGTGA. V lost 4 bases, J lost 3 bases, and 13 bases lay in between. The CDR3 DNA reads TGTGCCAGCAGCTACGACACCAATCTCTACAATGAGCAGTTCTTC. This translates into CASSYDTNLYNEQFF.

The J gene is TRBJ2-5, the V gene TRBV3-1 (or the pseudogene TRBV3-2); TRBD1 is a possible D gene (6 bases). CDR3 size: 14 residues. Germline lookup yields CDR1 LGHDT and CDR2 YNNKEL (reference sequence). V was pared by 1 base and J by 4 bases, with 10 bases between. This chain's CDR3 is CASSQGPRGETQYF. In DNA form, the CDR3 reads TGTGCCAGCAGCCAAGGTCCCAGGGGAGAGACCCAGTACTTC.

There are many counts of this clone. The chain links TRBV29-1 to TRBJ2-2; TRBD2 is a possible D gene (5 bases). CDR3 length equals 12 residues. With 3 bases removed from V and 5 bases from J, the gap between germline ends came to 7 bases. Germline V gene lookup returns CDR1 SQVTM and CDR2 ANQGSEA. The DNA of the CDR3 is TGCAGCGTTGATGGGGAGACCGGGGAGCTGTTTTTT. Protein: CSVDGETGELFF.